The next 8 T cell receptor beta chains were all read from a single sample in a study of read filtering for tumor transcriptome and immune sequencing. Molecular barcoded adaptors covering alpha/delta and beta/gamma chains were used on roughly 400 ng RNA. One entry per CDR3 protein results from TCRdb running MiXCR on the reads. This table holds around 41,000 distinct CDR3 sequences, approximately 15% found once. Material for sequencing was a population of CD138-negative cells sorted from bone marrow. The receptors stem from a donor aged 40 or older with multiple myeloma.

Of note for this clonotype: Without the conserved terminal phenylalanine or tryptophan, this CDR3 likely stems from a read error. V and J are TRBV5-1 and TRBJ2-5; D possibly corresponds to TRBD2 (6 bases). Trimming pared 2 bases from V and 7 bases from J, leaving 27 bases between. The CDR3 spans 18 residues. Germline V gene lookup returns CDR1 SGHRS and CDR2 YFSETQ. The CDR3 nucleotides read TGCGCCAGCAGCTTCCAATCCGGGACTGGCGGATTTGGGGGGACCCAGTACCTC. Translation gives CASSFQSGTGGFGGTQYL.

This clonotype came up many times. The rearrangement uses TRBV20-1 and TRBJ2-7; D gene ambiguous. The CDR3 sequence is 14 residues long. V shed 3 bases and J shed 3 bases, with 15 bases lying between them. Germline assignment: CDR1 DFQATT and CDR2 SNEGSKA (reference sequence). CDR3 nucleotides: TGCAGTGCTAGCAGAAGGAATTCCCTCTACGAGCAGTACTTC. Protein product: CSASRRNSLYEQYF.

This clonotype was seen ten or more times. The rearrangement joins TRBV11-2 to TRBJ2-1, with D possibly matching TRBD1 (5 bases). Germline V CDR1 and CDR2: SGHAT, FQNNGV. The CDR3 totals 14 residues. Trimming removed 5 bases from V and 2 bases from J, with 10 bases in between. CDR3 coding DNA: TGTGCCAGCAGCGTCAGACAGACCTACAATGAGCAGTTCTTC. Translated, it gives CASSVRQTYNEQFF.

This clonotype ranks as medium-sized. The chain carries TRBV23-1 and TRBJ2-1; D is unclear. Being an ORF, TRBV23-1 has a function that is uncertain. The CDR3 spans 11 residues. V was cut by 6 bases and J by 6 bases, with 6 bases left in between. CDR3 nucleotide sequence: TGCGCCAGCAGCCCTCGCAATGAGCAGTTCTTC. This gives the protein CASSPRNEQFF.

This clonotype was detected many times. The chain joins TRBV2 to TRBJ1-2, with D unresolved. V gave up 2 bases and J gave up 4 bases, with 8 bases separating them. This CDR3 spans 13 amino acids. Per the germline V gene, CDR1 is SNHLY and CDR2 is FYNNEI. The chain's CDR3 is CASSESTFYGYTF. The CDR3, as DNA: TGTGCCAGCAGTGAATCCACATTCTATGGCTACACCTTC.

With regard to this clonotype: This may arise from a read error, as a much more abundant clone is one base away. The CDR3 is CASSYLLKGLTSSNEQFF. The DNA of the CDR3 is TGTGCCAGCAGTTACTTGCTAAAGGGCCTTACCTCCTCCAATGAGCAGTTCTTC. J is TRBJ2-1 and V is TRBV6-2 or TRBV6-3, with no clear D. Germline CDR1 and CDR2: MNHEY and SVGEGT. CDR3 length: 18 amino acids.

This clonotype has at least ten counts. The chain carries TRBV20-1 and TRBJ2-7, with D maybe TRBD2 (5 bases). Trimming took 3 bases from V and 0 from J, leaving 9 bases between them. This CDR3 comprises 13 residues. The V gene's germline CDR1 is DFQATT and CDR2 SNEGSKA (reference sequence). This CDR3 is CSARRGLSYEQYF. DNA of the CDR3: TGCAGTGCTAGGAGAGGGCTCTCCTACGAGCAGTACTTC.

This clonotype was observed many times. The rearrangement joins TRBV5-1 to TRBJ1-1, with D possibly matching TRBD1 (5 bases). CDR3 size: 13 residues. Germline V gives CDR1 SGHRS, CDR2 YFSETQ. V gave up 4 bases and J gave up 5 bases, with 12 bases separating them. For the CDR3, the DNA is TGCGCCAGCAGCACGGGGACGGGTACTGAAGCTTTCTTT. Translating gives CASSTGTGTEAFF.